This paragraph reports one T cell receptor beta chain. This sample is part of a study of control samples from healthy donors and cancer patients. The assay was immunoSEQ multiplex PCR, and TCRdb's table has in-frame clones only and misses some. The table has fewer than 150,000 clones, around nine tenths seen once. The CDR3 totals 14 residues. In germline, CDR1 is WSHSY, CDR2 SAAADI. With V trimmed by 6 bases and J by 2 bases, 2 bases remained unmatched. This receptor was identified in a man younger than 35 in good health. Sequencing used blood. The chain carries TRBV10-2 and TRBJ2-5; 11 bases line up with TRBD2. The CDR3 region is CASRLAGGQETQYF. The CDR3 DNA reads TGCGCCAGCAGATTAGCGGGAGGGCAAGAGACCCAGTACTTC.